This passage covers 32 T cell receptor beta chains from one sample sequenced in a study of shared clonotypes between healthy human individuals. Profiling relied on immunoSEQ multiplex PCR, and the TCRdb table lists in-frame clones only, not all of them. The table has roughly 1,100,000 clones, about 74% seen once. The sequencing input was memory CD4+ T cells sorted from blood. Subset specified: CD45RA-negative fraction. These receptors were taken from a man younger than 30 in good health.

This clone was counted at least ten times. The chain employs TRBV7-9 and TRBJ2-7; the D gene is possibly TRBD2 (7 bases). The CDR3 has 15 residues. Germline V gene sequence: CDR1 SEHNR, CDR2 FQNEAQ (reference sequence). With 5 bases removed from V and 7 bases from J, the gap between germline ends came to 21 bases. CDR3: CASSPNGGGTGEQYF. The DNA of the CDR3 is TGTGCCAGCAGCCCTAATGGCGGGGGCACGGGGGAGCAGTACTTC.

On this clone itself: Within the sample, other DNA sequences also encode this same CDR3. The chain has TRBV18 and TRBJ2-1, with D possibly matching TRBD2 (5 bases). V lost 2 bases and J lost 0, with 5 bases in between. Germline V gives CDR1 KGHSH, CDR2 LQKENI. There are 14 residues in the CDR3. CDR3 DNA: TGTGCCAGCTCACCAGGGAGCTCCTACAATGAGCAGTTCTTC. It translates to CASSPGSSYNEQFF.

The genes are TRBV11-2 and TRBJ2-5; D is uncertain. The CDR3 totals 16 residues. Germline-derived CDR1 and CDR2 are SGHAT and FQNNGV. Trimming cost V 0 bases and J 0 bases, with 11 bases left between them. The CDR3 DNA is TGTGCCAGCAGCTTAGAAGGGCGCATGAACCAAGAGACCCAGTACTTC. Its translation is CASSLEGRMNQETQYF.

The J gene is TRBJ1-5, the V gene TRBV19; D is undetermined. Germline V lookup: CDR1 LNHDA, CDR2 SQIVND (reference sequence). V gave up 4 bases and J gave up 3 bases, with 10 bases separating them. There are 14 residues in the CDR3. The CDR3 sequence: CASSRSRYNQPQHF. In DNA, the CDR3 is TGTGCCAGTAGTAGGTCACGCTACAATCAGCCCCAGCATTTT.

Remarks on this clone: The same CDR3 is also encoded by other DNA sequences in this sample. This chain connects TRBV28 to TRBJ1-5; tentatively, D is TRBD1 (6 bases). Germline V gives CDR1 MDHEN, CDR2 SYDVKM. CDR3 size: 15 residues. V was trimmed by 2 bases and J by 2 bases, leaving 10 bases between them. The CDR3 reads CASSLSRGGNQPQHF. As DNA, the CDR3 is TGTGCCAGCAGTTTAAGCAGGGGAGGCAATCAGCCCCAGCATTTT.

This clone has more than one count but fewer than ten. This chain links TRBV10-3 with TRBJ1-6; D remains unclear. The CDR3 extends over 12 amino acids. CDR1 and CDR2 (germline): ENHRY, SYGVKD. Trimming shortened V by 5 bases and J by 13 bases, and 12 bases separated the two germline ends. The CDR3 nucleotides are TGTGCCATCAGTCCAACAGATTATCCCCTCCACTTT. Its translation is CAISPTDYPLHF.

This chain connects TRBV30 to TRBJ2-3; D remains ambiguous. Germline CDR1 and CDR2: GTSNPN and SVGIG (reference sequence). Trimming left V 1 base short and J 5 bases short, with 7 bases between. CDR3 size: 12 residues. In nucleotides, the CDR3 is TGTGCCTGGAGTGAGTCGGGAGATACGCAGTATTTT. Translated, it gives CAWSESGDTQYF.

DNA for the CDR3: TGTGCCAGCAGTTATGGACAGCCAGGCTCACCCCTCCACTTT. Its translation is CASSYGQPGSPLHF. The chain joins TRBV6-5 to TRBJ1-6; possibly TRBD1 for D (6 bases). The CDR3 totals 14 residues. Germline V gives CDR1 MNHEY, CDR2 SVGAGI. The V end lost 3 bases, the J end lost 10 bases, and 13 bases lay between the germline ends.

Details on this clone: The same CDR3 arises from other DNA sequences in this sample as well. CDR3 bases: TGTGCCAGCAGTGAAGGCGGTGTTGGTGGCTACACCTTC. Protein product: CASSEGGVGGYTF. This rearrangement joins TRBV2 to TRBJ1-2, with D unresolved. CDR1 and CDR2 (germline): SNHLY, FYNNEI. The ends were cut back, 1 base at V and 7 bases at J, with 10 bases in the middle. This CDR3 region has 13 residues.

This clone was recorded a few times. This specimen includes other DNA sequences encoding the same CDR3. This chain joins TRBV7-9 and TRBJ1-2; D is possibly TRBD1 (5 bases). The V gene lost 1 base and the J gene lost 0 bases, with 6 bases spanning the gap. Germline values: CDR1 SEHNR, CDR2 FQNEAQ (reference sequence). This CDR3 has 14 amino acids. CDR3 nucleotides: TGTGCCAGCAGCTTAGGACAGCCTAACTATGGCTACACCTTC. Its protein is CASSLGQPNYGYTF.

This clone has only a few counts. This sample includes further DNA sequences coding for the same CDR3. The chain joins TRBV7-8 to TRBJ2-3, with TRBD2 matching over 11 bases. Germline V lookup: CDR1 SGHVS, CDR2 FQNEAQ. The CDR3 runs to 15 residues. The ends lost 0 bases at V and 4 bases at J; junction bases unmatched: 0. The CDR3, as DNA: TGTGCCAGCAGCTTAGCTAGCGGGGGGGCAGATACGCAGTATTTT. Its translation is CASSLASGGADTQYF. Full variable domain (remainder filled in from reference TRBV7-8 and TRBJ2-3): GAGVSQSPRYKVAKRGQDVALRCDPISGHVSLFWYQQALGQGPEFLTYFQNEAQLDKSGLPSDRFFAERPEGSVSTLKIQRTQQEDSAVYLCASSLASGGADTQYFGPGTRLTVL.

The chain is built from TRBV5-8 and TRBJ2-7; no clear D gene. Trimming removed 0 bases from V and 5 bases from J, with 12 bases in between. There are 14 residues in the CDR3. The germline CDR1 and CDR2 sequences are SGHTS and YDEGEE. The CDR3 here is CASSLVMSRHEQYF. Written as DNA, the CDR3 is TGTGCCAGCAGCTTGGTGATGAGTCGCCACGAGCAGTACTTC.

With respect to this clone: Other nucleotide sequences in the sample specify the same CDR3. The chain links TRBV7-2 to TRBJ2-7; 7 bases are shared with TRBD2. This CDR3 has 14 residues. The germline gives CDR1 SGHTA, CDR2 FQGNSA. After removal of 5 bases from V and 0 bases from J, the junction contained 4 bases not matched to a gene. The CDR3 here is CASSPGGSSYEQYF. DNA for the CDR3: TGTGCCAGCAGCCCGGGGGGTAGCTCCTACGAGCAGTACTTC.

This chain connects TRBV19 to TRBJ2-5; the match to TRBD2 covers 10 bases. V lost 8 bases and J lost 5; bases outside the gene matches: 8. This CDR3 has 14 amino acids. Germline V lookup: CDR1 LNHDA, CDR2 SQIVND (reference sequence). The CDR3 DNA reads TGTGCCAGTCAGCCTAGCGGGGGCCGGGAGACCCAGTACTTC. Amino acids: CASQPSGGRETQYF.

DNA for the CDR3: TGCGCCAGCGGTGTCGAGGGTTCCTACGAGCAGTACTTC. Amino acid sequence: CASGVEGSYEQYF. This chain connects TRBV5-1 to TRBJ2-7, with a possible D match to TRBD2 (5 bases). The CDR3 is 13 amino acids. CDR1 is SGHRS, CDR2 YFSETQ, per germline. V lost 7 bases, J lost 1 base, and 12 bases lay in between.

In DNA form, the CDR3 reads TGTGCCAGCAAAGACAGGGCGTACGATGGCTACACCTTC. It translates to CASKDRAYDGYTF. This rearrangement joins TRBV2 to TRBJ1-2; 7 bases match TRBD1. The ends lost 7 bases at V and 6 bases at J; junction bases unmatched: 8. Looked up from germline, CDR1 is SNHLY and CDR2 is FYNNEI. This CDR3 has 13 residues.

The rearrangement links TRBV10-2 to TRBJ2-2; 8 nucleotides match TRBD1. Trimming removed 6 bases from V and 6 bases from J; junction bases left unmatched: 6. The V gene's germline CDR1 is WSHSY and CDR2 SAAADI. The CDR3 runs to 14 residues. The chain's CDR3 is CASSGQGPPGELFF. The CDR3 DNA is TGCGCCAGCAGCGGACAGGGTCCCCCCGGGGAGCTGTTTTTT.

This chain uses TRBV6-4 with TRBJ2-3; 7 nucleotides line up with TRBD2. Trimming removed 3 bases from V and 4 bases from J; junction bases left unmatched: 10. CDR1 and CDR2 from the germline V gene are MRHNA and SNTAGT. The CDR3 covers 16 residues. CDR3 loop: CASSESGTGVPDTQYF. CDR3 sequence (DNA): TGTGCCAGCAGTGAGAGCGGGACTGGCGTCCCAGATACGCAGTATTTT.

This clone was recorded once. The genes are TRBV4-2 and TRBJ1-4, with a weak D call TRBD1 (6 bases). Deletions cut 0 bases from V and 6 bases from J, with 11 bases between. The germline V gene encodes CDR1 LGHNA and CDR2 YNFKEQ. The CDR3 has 15 residues. The CDR3 DNA is TGTGCCAGCAGCCAAGAGGACAGTTCCTATGAAAAACTGTTTTTT. It specifies CASSQEDSSYEKLFF.

The chain is built from TRBV10-2 and TRBJ2-7; 9 bases line up with TRBD1. The V gene's germline CDR1 is WSHSY and CDR2 SAAADI. V gave up 6 bases and J gave up 9 bases; unmatched junction bases: 9. The CDR3 has 13 residues. CDR3: CASSKGQGVSQYF. CDR3 in DNA: TGCGCCAGCAGCAAGGGACAGGGAGTTTCGCAGTACTTC.

The gene calls are TRBV30 and TRBJ2-7, with D perhaps TRBD1 or TRBD2 (5 bases each). CDR1 is GTSNPN and CDR2 is SVGIG in the germline V gene (reference sequence). The CDR3 spans 13 residues. Trimming removed 2 bases from V and 4 bases from J, with 12 bases in between. CDR3 coding DNA: TGTGCCTGGAGTCGAGGGCAGGGTTACGAGCAGTACTTC. Its translation: CAWSRGQGYEQYF.

The chain combines TRBV2 with TRBJ1-2; D unclear. CDR3 length equals 14 residues. The ends were cut back, 0 bases at V and 6 bases at J, with 11 bases in the middle. Germline V lookup: CDR1 SNHLY, CDR2 FYNNEI. The CDR3 loop is CASSEAGNDHGYTF. CDR3 sequence (DNA): TGTGCCAGCAGTGAAGCAGGGAACGATCATGGCTACACCTTC.

The chain uses TRBV13 and TRBJ2-5; D tentatively fits TRBD1 or TRBD2 (6 bases each). Trimming stripped 0 bases from V and 3 bases from J, with 8 bases between. The CDR3 sequence is 14 residues long. Germline CDR1 PRHDT, CDR2 FYEKMQ (reference sequence). CDR3: CASSLGGGKETQYF. The CDR3 coding sequence is TGTGCCAGCAGCTTAGGCGGGGGCAAAGAGACCCAGTACTTC.

Turning to this clone: The same CDR3 is also encoded by other DNA sequences in this sample. The V and J genes are TRBV10-2 and TRBJ2-1; a possible D gene is TRBD2 (6 bases). The CDR3 extends over 15 amino acids. V was cut by 3 bases and J by 0 bases, with 9 bases left in between. Germline CDR1 WSHSY, CDR2 SAAADI. CDR3 region: CASSETGGSYNEQFF. CDR3 sequence (DNA): TGCGCCAGCAGTGAAACCGGGGGCTCCTACAATGAGCAGTTCTTC.

The V and J genes are TRBV5-1 and TRBJ2-7; D uncertain. V lost 1 base, J lost 4 bases, and 12 bases lay in between. Germline V gene sequence: CDR1 SGHRS, CDR2 YFSETQ. This CDR3 comprises 14 residues. The CDR3, as DNA: TGCGCCAGCAGCTTGTATGGGATTAGGTACGAGCAGTACTTC. Translation gives CASSLYGIRYEQYF.

The CDR3 protein is CASSQDLGDRNQPQHF. CDR3 in DNA: TGTGCCAGCAGCCAAGATCTTGGGGACAGAAATCAGCCCCAGCATTTT. The V call is TRBV4-2, the J call TRBJ1-5; 7 bases line up with TRBD1. Germline V CDR1 and CDR2: LGHNA, YNFKEQ. Losses at the gene ends were 0 bases for V and 4 bases for J; bases not matched to a gene: 6. The CDR3 is 16 residues long.

On this clone itself: This may arise from a read error, as a much more abundant clone is one base away. The same CDR3 can be traced to other DNA sequences in this sample. The chain uses TRBV6-1 and TRBJ2-7, with 8 bases matching TRBD1. The CDR3 extends over 12 amino acids. With 7 bases clipped from V and 3 bases from J, the junction kept 2 bases outside the gene matches. CDR1 and CDR2 from the germline V gene are MNHNS and SASEGT. CDR3 sequence (DNA): TGTGCCAGCACAGGACAGGGCTACGAGCAGTACTTC. This sequence encodes CASTGQGYEQYF.

Only a few counts were recorded for this clone. The V call is TRBV28, the J call TRBJ2-7, with 10 bases that match TRBD2. The CDR3 contains 17 residues. V shed 5 bases, J shed 3 bases, and the junction held 13 bases outside the gene matches. CDR1 is MDHEN and CDR2 is SYDVKM in the germline V gene. In nucleotides, the CDR3 is TGTGCCAGCAGTCCCACCCTCACTAGCGGGGTTTACTACGAGCAGTACTTC. Translation gives CASSPTLTSGVYYEQYF.

The chain has TRBV6-1 and TRBJ1-1; possible D gene TRBD1, 5 bases. Germline values: CDR1 MNHNS, CDR2 SASEGT. This CDR3 is 15 amino acids long. V gave up 4 bases and J gave up 4 bases, with 16 bases separating them. Here the CDR3 reads CASSAPGGMPTEAFF. In DNA, the CDR3 is TGTGCCAGCAGTGCACCGGGGGGTATGCCCACTGAAGCTTTCTTT.

This rearrangement joins TRBV19 to TRBJ1-4, with D possibly matching TRBD1 (6 bases). The CDR3 is 16 residues long. Germline V CDR1 and CDR2: LNHDA, SQIVND (reference sequence). The ends were cut back, 3 bases at V and 2 bases at J, with 13 bases in the middle. This chain's CDR3 is CASSMDSRGTNEKLFF. The CDR3 bases are TGTGCCAGTAGTATGGACAGCCGAGGGACTAATGAAAAACTGTTTTTT.

About this clone itself: This may be a read error: a much more frequent sequence differs by one nucleotide. V is TRBV6-5 and J is TRBJ2-5, with 7 bases identical to TRBD1. Germline V CDR1 and CDR2: MNHEY, SVGAGI. V trimming: 6 bases; J trimming: 4 bases; junction bases outside the gene matches: 2. The CDR3 runs 12 residues. CDR3 loop: CASSRDRETQYF. In DNA, the CDR3 is TGTGCCAGCAGCCGGGACAGAGAGACCCAGTACTTC.

The chain couples TRBV11-2 to TRBJ1-3; no firm D call. Trimming shortened V by 5 bases and J by 4 bases, and 21 bases separated the two germline ends. CDR3 length equals 17 residues. The germline V gene encodes CDR1 SGHAT and CDR2 FQNNGV. The CDR3 DNA follows: TGTGCCAGCAGCCATAGAGTGCAACCCCTACGAGGAAACACCATATATTTT. Translated, it gives CASSHRVQPLRGNTIYF.